Following are 31 T cell receptor beta chains from one sample sequenced in a study of radiation and T cells in renal cell carcinoma. Sequencing used immunoSEQ multiplex PCR; TCRdb keeps in-frame clones, though not all of them. The table lists about 140,000 clones, approximately 87% of them singletons. Time point given: baseline pretreatment blood. The treatment: 15 Gy SBRT to primary tumor, nephrectomy 4 weeks later. The specimen comprised blood, sampled from a patient whose treatment included radiotherapy and nephrectomy. The receptors derive from a woman in her 50s with renal cell carcinoma.

This chain connects TRBV6-5 to TRBJ1-1, with D possibly TRBD1 on 5 matching bases. The V and J ends lost 6 bases and 1 base respectively, with 15 bases between them. CDR1 and CDR2 from the germline V gene are MNHEY and SVGAGI. This CDR3 comprises 15 residues. DNA for the CDR3: TGTGCCAGCAGGGCGGATGCGGGGGAGAACACTGAAGCTTTCTTT. Amino acids: CASRADAGENTEAFF.

As concerns this clone: The sample holds other DNA sequences that translate to the same CDR3. The chain couples TRBV28 to TRBJ1-2; no clear D gene. Trimming removed 9 bases from V and 1 base from J, with 3 bases in between. Germline CDR1 reads MDHEN; CDR2 reads SYDVKM. The CDR3 covers 10 residues. In nucleotides, the CDR3 is TGTGCCAGTTATAACTATGGCTACACCTTC. Translated: CASYNYGYTF.

J is TRBJ1-1 and V is TRBV30; D is undetermined. Germline V gene data show CDR1 as GTSNPN and CDR2 as SVGIG (reference sequence). The CDR3 has 13 residues. Trimming removed 2 bases at V and 2 bases at J, with 9 bases between. CDR3 sequence reads: CAWSPQPNTEAFF. CDR3 DNA: TGTGCCTGGAGTCCACAGCCTAACACTGAAGCTTTCTTT.

This sequence joins TRBV2 and TRBJ1-4; no firm D call. There are 14 residues in the CDR3. The V end lost 7 bases, the J end lost 0 bases, and 9 bases lay between the germline ends. Germline CDR1 and CDR2: SNHLY and FYNNEI. The CDR3 DNA follows: TGTGCCAGCAAGGGCCCGACAACTAATGAAAAACTGTTTTTT. As protein: CASKGPTTNEKLFF. Based on the CDR3 plus reference TRBV2 and TRBJ1-4, the full variable domain is EPEVTQTPSHQVTQMGQEVILRCVPISNHLYFYWYRQILGQKVEFLVSFYNNEISEKSEIFDDQFSVERPDGSNFTLKIRSTKLEDSAMYFCASKGPTTNEKLFFGSGTQLSVL.

The CDR3 here is CASSEPIEAFF. In DNA, the CDR3 is TGTGCCAGCAGTGAACCCATAGAAGCTTTCTTT. The genes are TRBV2 and TRBJ1-1; D uncertain. There are 11 residues in the CDR3. The V end lost 2 bases, the J end lost 8 bases, and 6 bases lay between the germline ends. The germline V gene encodes CDR1 SNHLY and CDR2 FYNNEI.

The J gene is TRBJ2-7, the V gene TRBV5-6; perhaps TRBD2 as D (6 bases). The V gene's germline CDR1 is SGHDT and CDR2 YYEEEE. Trimming removed 2 bases from V and 0 bases from J, with 9 bases in between. This CDR3 region has 14 residues. This CDR3 reads CASSLRRDSYEQYF. The CDR3 DNA follows: TGTGCCAGCAGCTTAAGGCGGGACTCCTACGAGCAGTACTTC. Full variable domain (missing parts from reference TRBV5-6 and TRBJ2-7): DAGVTQSPTHLIKTRGQQVTLRCSPKSGHDTVSWYQQALGQGPQFIFQYYEEEERQRGNFPDRFSGHQFPNYSSELNVNALLLGDSALYLCASSLRRDSYEQYFGPGTRLTVT.

The chain uses TRBV7-9 and TRBJ1-2; D might be TRBD1 (5 bases). With 8 bases removed from V and 3 bases from J, the gap between germline ends came to 13 bases. The CDR3 is 13 amino acids. In germline, CDR1 is SEHNR, CDR2 FQNEAQ (reference sequence). The CDR3: CASRRGSDYGYTF. The CDR3 nucleotides are TGTGCCAGCCGCCGGGGGTCCGACTATGGCTACACCTTC.

The V call is TRBV7-2, the J call TRBJ1-5; D may be TRBD1 (5 bases). V dropped 0 bases and J dropped 6 bases, with 12 bases sitting between them. Germline V gene lookup returns CDR1 SGHTA and CDR2 FQGNSA. The CDR3 totals 15 residues. CDR3 sequence: CASSLALGDRQPQHF. CDR3 bases: TGTGCCAGCAGCTTAGCGTTAGGGGATCGTCAGCCCCAGCATTTT.

V is TRBV6-5 and J is TRBJ2-7; 7 bases align to TRBD2. CDR3 length: 16 residues. The V and J ends lost 0 bases and 0 bases, in that order; junction bases with no gene match: 5. Germline V CDR1 and CDR2: MNHEY, SVGAGI. This CDR3 is CASSYSTSKSSYEQYF. In nucleotides, the CDR3 is TGTGCCAGCAGTTACTCGACTAGCAAGAGCTCCTACGAGCAGTACTTC.

The chain has TRBV9 and TRBJ2-1, with TRBD2 as a possible D gene (6 bases). With 3 bases removed from V and 6 bases from J, the gap between germline ends came to 10 bases. There are 13 residues in the CDR3. Germline CDR1 SGDLS, CDR2 YYNGEE. The CDR3 is CASSASGVNEQFF. Here the CDR3 DNA reads TGTGCCAGCAGCGCCTCGGGGGTCAATGAGCAGTTCTTC.

The chain employs TRBV7-2 and TRBJ2-5, with 9 bases lining up with TRBD2. Per the germline V gene, CDR1 is SGHTA and CDR2 is FQGNSA. V shed 5 bases, J shed 1 base, and the junction held 5 bases outside the gene matches. This CDR3 comprises 15 residues. CDR3 in DNA: TGTGCCAGCAGCCCGACTAGCGGATTCCAAGAGACCCAGTACTTC. This gives the protein CASSPTSGFQETQYF. Using reference TRBV7-2 and TRBJ2-5 for the parts outside the CDR3, the full variable domain is GAGVSQSPSNKVTEKGKDVELRCDPISGHTALYWYRQSLGQGLEFLIYFQGNSAPDKSGLPSDRFSAERTGGSVSTLTIQRTQQEDSAVYLCASSPTSGFQETQYFGPGTRLLVL.

This clone appeared once. This sequence joins TRBV9 and TRBJ1-1, with D uncertain. This CDR3 is built from 14 residues. The germline CDR1 and CDR2 sequences are SGDLS and YYNGEE. V was trimmed by 0 bases and J by 4 bases, leaving 10 bases between them. The CDR3 loop is CASSVELTGTEAFF. The CDR3 DNA follows: TGTGCCAGCAGCGTAGAACTAACGGGCACTGAAGCTTTCTTT.

The J gene is TRBJ2-3, the V gene TRBV7-8, with TRBD2 matching over 7 bases. Germline lookup yields CDR1 SGHVS and CDR2 FQNEAQ. V shed 10 bases and J 2 bases; nucleotides not matched to a gene: 6. The CDR3 runs 13 residues. The CDR3 sequence is CAIRDYLTDTQYF. DNA of the CDR3: TGTGCCATCCGGGACTACCTCACAGATACGCAGTATTTT. The variable domain in full, with the rest retrieved from reference TRBV7-8 and TRBJ2-3, is GAGVSQSPRYKVAKRGQDVALRCDPISGHVSLFWYQQALGQGPEFLTYFQNEAQLDKSGLPSDRFFAERPEGSVSTLKIQRTQQEDSAVYLCAIRDYLTDTQYFGPGTRLTVL.

This clone was counted a single time. This chain connects TRBV5-1 to TRBJ1-3, with D possibly matching TRBD1 (6 bases). Germline V lookup: CDR1 SGHRS, CDR2 YFSETQ. V lost 7 bases and J lost 4, with 18 bases in between. The CDR3 spans 15 residues. The CDR3, as DNA: TGCGCCAGCTCCCCGTCGGGGGGGCGGGGAAACACCATATATTTT. Encoded protein: CASSPSGGRGNTIYF. The whole variable domain, remainder taken from reference TRBV5-1 and TRBJ1-3, is KAGVTQTPRYLIKTRGQQVTLSCSPISGHRSVSWYQQTPGQGLQFLFEYFSETQRNKGNFPGRFSGRQFSNSRSEMNVSTLELGDSALYLCASSPSGGRGNTIYFGEGSWLTVV.

This chain links TRBV28 with TRBJ2-7; D unresolved. V lost 11 bases and J lost 2, with 19 bases in between. The CDR3 extends over 14 amino acids. Germline CDR1 and CDR2: MDHEN and SYDVKM. The CDR3 spells CAGHSGGRTYEQYF. In DNA, the CDR3 is TGTGCCGGCCATTCAGGTGGCAGAACCTACGAGCAGTACTTC.

The V call is TRBV29-1, the J call TRBJ1-2; no firm D call. This CDR3 region has 11 residues. V was shortened by 2 bases and J by 8 bases, with 9 bases between the two germline ends. Germline lookup yields CDR1 SQVTM and CDR2 ANQGSEA. The CDR3 DNA sequence: TGCAGCGTTGAAAGAGGGAGCGGCTACACCTTC. Protein sequence: CSVERGSGYTF.

The chain is built from TRBV6-6 and TRBJ1-5; TRBD1 aligns across 10 bases. The CDR3 is 16 residues long. V lost 0 bases and J lost 2; bases outside the gene matches: 1. Germline CDR1 reads MNHNY; CDR2 reads SVGAGI (reference sequence). CDR3 protein: CASSYSTGGGNQPQHF. The DNA of the CDR3 is TGTGCCAGCAGTTACTCGACAGGGGGCGGCAATCAGCCCCAGCATTTT.

This clone was observed a few times. This chain uses TRBV7-2 with TRBJ1-6; D gene ambiguous. CDR1 and CDR2 (germline): SGHTA, FQGNSA. Trimming cost V 4 bases and J 7 bases, with 5 bases left between them. CDR3 length: 12 amino acids. CDR3 sequence: CASSSSNSPLHF. The CDR3 DNA reads as TGTGCCAGCAGCTCCTCAAATTCACCCCTCCACTTT. The whole variable domain, filled in from reference TRBV7-2 and TRBJ1-6, reads GAGVSQSPSNKVTEKGKDVELRCDPISGHTALYWYRQSLGQGLEFLIYFQGNSAPDKSGLPSDRFSAERTGGSVSTLTIQRTQQEDSAVYLCASSSSNSPLHFGNGTRLTVT.

J is TRBJ1-4 and V is TRBV4-1; D is possibly TRBD1 (5 bases). From germline, CDR1 is MGHRA and CDR2 YSYEKL. The CDR3 length is 15 residues. Trimming removed 4 bases at V and 6 bases at J, with 15 bases between. Here the CDR3 DNA reads TGCGCCAGCAGCCGAGGAAGGGGCAGGGATGAAAAACTGTTTTTT. It specifies CASSRGRGRDEKLFF.

The chain combines TRBV15 with TRBJ2-7; perhaps TRBD1 as D (5 bases). In germline, CDR1 is LNHNV, CDR2 YYDKDF (reference sequence). Between the trimmed V and J ends, which lost 0 bases and 3 bases, there was a span of 12 bases. The CDR3 length is 15 residues. Here the CDR3 reads CATSRDRAGYYEQYF. The CDR3 DNA follows: TGTGCCACCAGCAGAGATCGGGCAGGGTACTACGAGCAGTACTTC.

The J gene is TRBJ2-3, the V gene TRBV5-1, with a tentative D call TRBD2 (6 bases). Germline loops: CDR1 SGHRS, CDR2 YFSETQ. Trimming shortened V by 7 bases and J by 2 bases, and 14 bases separated the two germline ends. This CDR3 has 14 amino acids. CDR3 loop: CASSLTGLTDTQYF. CDR3 coding DNA: TGCGCCAGCTCCTTAACGGGACTCACAGATACGCAGTATTTT.

CDR3 loop: CASSQALPGTYGNTIYF. The CDR3 DNA reads as TGCGCCAGCAGCCAAGCCCTCCCTGGGACGTATGGAAACACCATATATTTT. V and J are TRBV4-3 and TRBJ1-3; the D gene is possibly TRBD1 (5 bases). The germline V gene has CDR1 LGHNA and CDR2 YSLEER. The CDR3 spans 17 residues. V was pared by 1 base and J by 3 bases, with 16 bases between.

V usage is TRBV27 and J usage is TRBJ1-1; D possibly corresponds to TRBD1 (5 bases). This CDR3 contains 15 residues. The V end lost 0 bases, the J end lost 0 bases, and 8 bases lay between the germline ends. Germline CDR1 and CDR2: MNHEY and SMNVEV (reference sequence). In DNA form, the CDR3 reads TGTGCCAGCAGTTTATCGGGGCAGTTGAACACTGAAGCTTTCTTT. Translating it yields CASSLSGQLNTEAFF.

The J gene is TRBJ2-1, the V gene TRBV7-2; TRBD2 aligns across 14 bases. Germline CDR1 SGHTA, CDR2 FQGNSA. The CDR3 is 15 amino acids. Unmatched junction bases numbered 3, after V lost 5 bases and J lost 6 bases. The CDR3 is CASSQTSGGGNEQFF. The CDR3 bases are TGTGCCAGCAGCCAGACTAGCGGGGGGGGCAATGAGCAGTTCTTC.

The rearrangement uses TRBV4-3 and TRBJ2-2, with 10 bases aligning to TRBD1. V trimming: 0 bases; J trimming: 7 bases; junction bases outside the gene matches: 2. CDR1 and CDR2 (germline): LGHNA, YSLEER. The CDR3 is made up of 15 amino acids. CDR3 sequence reads: CASSQEGQGNGELFF. The CDR3 nucleotides are TGCGCCAGCAGCCAAGAGGGACAGGGGAACGGGGAGCTGTTTTTT.

The chain employs TRBV29-1 and TRBJ1-1; D is ambiguous. With 5 bases removed from V and 0 bases from J, the gap between germline ends came to 10 bases. CDR1 and CDR2 (germline): SQVTM, ANQGSEA. The CDR3 extends over 13 amino acids. The CDR3 here is CSVPGAMNTEAFF. The CDR3 DNA sequence: TGCAGCGTTCCGGGAGCTATGAACACTGAAGCTTTCTTT.

The V and J genes are TRBV19 and TRBJ1-2, with D possibly TRBD1 on 5 matching bases. V was cut by 0 bases and J by 5 bases, with 10 bases left in between. Germline V gives CDR1 LNHDA, CDR2 SQIVND (reference sequence). The CDR3 has 14 residues. CDR3: CASSIEGQKYGYTF. The CDR3 bases are TGTGCCAGTAGTATAGAGGGGCAGAAATATGGCTACACCTTC.

The rearrangement joins TRBV2 to TRBJ1-2; D remains ambiguous. Germline V CDR1 and CDR2: SNHLY, FYNNEI. V dropped 0 bases and J dropped 2 bases, with 7 bases sitting between them. CDR3 length: 14 residues. The CDR3 bases are TGTGCCAGCAGTGAAGCGGTCGCGAACTATGGCTACACCTTC. It yields the protein CASSEAVANYGYTF.

The chain links TRBV10-3 to TRBJ2-1; perhaps TRBD1 as D (6 bases). Germline assignment: CDR1 ENHRY and CDR2 SYGVKD. CDR3 length: 12 amino acids. V lost 6 bases to trimming and J lost 6 bases, with 9 bases between them. For the CDR3, the DNA is TGTGCCATCAGACAACAGGGCAATGAGCAGTTCTTC. It codes for CAIRQQGNEQFF.

The chain joins TRBV6-6 to TRBJ2-7; D is ambiguous. Trimming removed 2 bases from V and 7 bases from J, with 9 bases in between. The CDR3 totals 12 residues. Per germline, CDR1 MNHNY and CDR2 SVGAGI (reference sequence). CDR3 sequence reads: CASSYRPGEQYF. The CDR3 DNA reads as TGTGCCAGCAGTTACCGGCCAGGAGAGCAGTACTTC.

V is TRBV2 and J is TRBJ2-2, with D possibly TRBD2 on 5 matching bases. With 11 bases removed from V and 1 base from J, the gap between germline ends came to 11 bases. The CDR3 is made up of 13 amino acids. Per germline, CDR1 SNHLY and CDR2 FYNNEI. The CDR3 protein is CAGGLQNTGELFF. CDR3 bases: TGTGCCGGCGGACTGCAGAACACCGGGGAGCTGTTTTTT.